This TCR beta chain was recorded in a study of shared clonotypes between healthy human individuals. Between the trimmed V and J ends, which lost 3 bases and 5 bases, there was a span of 7 bases. The CDR3 runs 13 residues. Germline V gene lookup returns CDR1 SGHTA and CDR2 FQGTGA. Study-level findings and limits: Among a handful of donors, about 5% of naive CD4 clonotypes were found in common. Estimated clonotype richness was generally higher in naive than memory subsets.

TCRdb's table, derived via immunoSEQ multiplex PCR, lists solely in-frame clones and lacks some. The top ten clones hold about 0.34% of a sample with some 2,500,000 clones, 80% to 95% of them seen once. Note on this clone: Its antigen is not identified.

The source material was naive CD4+ T cells from PBMCs. Described subset: CD45RA+ positively selected. This sequence joins TRBV7-3 and TRBJ1-4; D gene ambiguous. The clonotype originates from a man aged 18 to 30 in good health. Some clones in this sample may be carry-over from other donors' samples. This chain's CDR3 is CASSFGPNEKLFF. CDR3 DNA: TGTGCCAGCAGCTTCGGTCCAAATGAAAAACTGTTTTTT.